Sequencing of this TCR beta chain was carried out in a study of Ad26.COV2.S vaccination and SARS-CoV-2 variants. Treatment defined: some 20 received Ad26.COV2.S at low or high dose, single or two shots; about 5 received placebo; per-sample allocation not given. Following the first vaccine or placebo injection, samples were taken on day 63. Some clones are missing from TCRdb's copy, which holds only in-frame ones; the method was immunoSEQ multiplex PCR. The repertoire holds about 480,000 clones, with roughly 87% as singletons. Germline CDR1 and CDR2: MGHRA and YSYEKL. Trimming took 6 bases from V and 1 from J, leaving 14 bases between them. This CDR3 is 15 amino acids long. This clone appeared once.

Sequenced here: peripheral blood, sampled in a trial of Ad26.COV2.S vaccine versus placebo. The TCR was taken from a person aged 18 to 65 who received the Ad26.COV2.S COVID-19 vaccine or a placebo. V and J are TRBV4-1 and TRBJ2-3, with D perhaps matching TRBD1 or TRBD2 (5 bases each). The CDR3 region is CASRGMGVGTDTQYF. The CDR3 coding sequence is TGCGCCAGCAGGGGGATGGGGGTCGGCACAGATACGCAGTATTTT.